A selection of T cell receptor beta chains follows, all from one sample in a study of CD8+CD57+ T cells in acquired aplastic anemia. TCRdb re-called the reads with MiXCR, one entry per CDR3 protein. The sample has 80,000 or so distinct CDR3 sequences; just over 70% are singletons. Sequencing was carried out using sorted CD4+, CD8+, or CD8+CD57+ T cells (not recorded which) from PBMCs. These receptors all stem from a human donor with aplastic anemia. Both conserved end residues are part of each CDR3. Expanded clones get a size class; other rows say once, few or many, or leave the size out.

v_gene: TRBV20-1
j_gene: TRBJ2-7
abundance: .
CDR3aa: CSADRQGSNREQYF

v_gene: TRBV19
j_gene: TRBJ2-6
abundance: .
CDR3aa: CAWKAGANVLTF

v_gene: TRBV20-1
j_gene: TRBJ2-5
abundance: .
CDR3aa: CSARLGQGESETQYF

v_gene: TRBV10-3
j_gene: TRBJ2-7
abundance: .
CDR3aa: CAISERTSGNEQYF

v_gene: TRBV20-1
j_gene: TRBJ2-7
abundance: .
CDR3aa: CSAPGPRYHEQYF

v_gene: TRBV10-1
j_gene: TRBJ2-7
abundance: .
CDR3aa: CASTSGGRSYEQYF

v_gene: TRBV7-8
j_gene: TRBJ2-5
abundance: .
CDR3aa: CASSLVALAGVSGETQYF

v_gene: TRBV25-1
j_gene: TRBJ1-6
abundance: few
CDR3aa: CASSEDRGNSPLHF

v_gene: TRBV24-1
j_gene: TRBJ2-3
abundance: .
CDR3aa: CATSGIWREGPDTQYF

v_gene: TRBV19
j_gene: TRBJ2-7
abundance: once
CDR3aa: CASSILGSSYEQYF

v_gene: TRBV2
j_gene: TRBJ2-7
abundance: .
CDR3aa: CASSAGGTGKYEQYF

v_gene: TRBV2
j_gene: TRBJ1-1
abundance: .
CDR3aa: CASRPERGAFF

v_gene: TRBV7-8
j_gene: TRBJ1-5
abundance: .
CDR3aa: CASSLDSSGQPQHF

v_gene: TRBV9
j_gene: TRBJ1-4
abundance: .
CDR3aa: CASSVMGEKLFF

v_gene: TRBV27
j_gene: TRBJ2-7
abundance: .
CDR3aa: CASKSGTDLYEQYF

v_gene: TRBV15
j_gene: TRBJ2-1
abundance: few
CDR3aa: CATSRVDRDNEQFF

v_gene: TRBV7-3
j_gene: TRBJ2-3
abundance: .
CDR3aa: CASSKGTSGMDTQYF

v_gene: TRBV7-3
j_gene: TRBJ2-7
abundance: once
CDR3aa: CASSLGLQGTSSYEQYF

v_gene: TRBV20-1
j_gene: TRBJ2-1
abundance: few
CDR3aa: CSARDFTSSDNEQFF

v_gene: TRBV7-9
j_gene: TRBJ2-5
abundance: .
CDR3aa: CASSLAYEEETQYF

v_gene: TRBV10-3
j_gene: TRBJ1-2
abundance: .
CDR3aa: CAITDTDVYTF

v_gene: TRBV7-9
j_gene: TRBJ2-1
abundance: .
CDR3aa: CASSLVSSHEQFF